This T cell receptor beta chain was obtained from a study of shared clonotypes between healthy human individuals. Notes on the study in general: The represented genetic and exposure-history diversity was limited by the small number of donors.

Using immunoSEQ multiplex PCR, the repertoire was profiled, and TCRdb retains in-frame clones only, with some absent. This sample has under 1,100,000 clones, with about 74% found just once. From germline, CDR1 is SGHTA and CDR2 FQGNSA. The CDR3 runs 16 residues. Deletions cut 5 bases from V and 5 bases from J, with 16 bases between. Notes on this clone: What it recognizes is unknown.

The chain recombines TRBV7-2 with TRBJ1-6; a possible D gene is TRBD1 (5 bases). The TCR originated in a man aged 18 to 30 in good health. The sequencing sample was made of memory CD4+ T cells sorted from blood. Regarding subset: CD45RA-negative fraction. The CDR3 spells CASSRRVSGDNSPLHF. CDR3 nucleotide sequence: TGTGCCAGCAGCCGCAGGGTGTCAGGTGATAATTCACCCCTCCACTTT. Variable domain in full (rest from reference TRBV7-2 and TRBJ1-6): GAGVSQSPSNKVTEKGKDVELRCDPISGHTALYWYRQSLGQGLEFLIYFQGNSAPDKSGLPSDRFSAERTGGSVSTLTIQRTQQEDSAVYLCASSRRVSGDNSPLHFGNGTRLTVT.